The rows below give T cell receptor beta chains drawn from one sample of a study of cytomegalovirus exposure and HLA in healthy donors. The method was immunoSEQ multiplex PCR; TCRdb's version includes in-frame clones alone and lacks a portion of them. Found here are over 250,000 clones, roughly 90% of them singletons; the top ten hold approximately 1.2%. The sample comprised PBMCs. All receptors come from a woman under 40 in good health and CMV-seropositive. Both conserved end residues are part of each CDR3. A D gene is named only where the DNA matches it firmly.

CDR3 protein: CASSPRLAGRVGDTQYF; CDR3 DNA: TGTGCCAGCAGCCCCAGGCTAGCGGGGCGCGTGGGCGATACGCAGTATTTT; D gene: TRBD2; V gene: TRBV11-2; J gene: TRBJ2-3
CDR3 protein: CASSFTRTGSYNEQFF; CDR3 DNA: TGTGCCAGCAGTTTTACGAGGACAGGCTCCTACAATGAGCAGTTCTTC; D gene: TRBD1; V gene: TRBV5-6; J gene: TRBJ2-1
CDR3 protein: CASSLMVAGTYEQYF; CDR3 DNA: TGTGCCAGCAGCTTGATGGTAGCGGGGACCTACGAGCAGTACTTC; D gene: TRBD2; V gene: TRBV5-4; J gene: TRBJ2-7
CDR3 protein: CASSRQGGDQPQHF; CDR3 DNA: TGTGCCAGCAGTCGACAGGGGGGGGACCAGCCCCAGCATTTT; D gene: TRBD1; V gene: TRBV6-5; J gene: TRBJ1-5
CDR3 protein: CASRSDGGTEAFF; CDR3 DNA: TGTGCCAGCAGATCCGATGGTGGCACTGAAGCTTTCTTT; D gene: -; V gene: TRBV5-4; J gene: TRBJ1-1
CDR3 protein: CASSQDPAGRTEAFF; CDR3 DNA: TGTGCCAGCAGCCAAGACCCGGCAGGTCGGACTGAAGCTTTCTTT; D gene: -; V gene: TRBV4-2; J gene: TRBJ1-1
CDR3 protein: CASSSISTDTQYF; CDR3 DNA: TGTGCCAGCAGTTCGATTAGCACAGATACGCAGTATTTT; D gene: -; V gene: TRBV27; J gene: TRBJ2-3
CDR3 protein: CASSPGTWNTDTQYF; CDR3 DNA: TGTGCCAGCAGTCCCGGGACTTGGAACACAGATACGCAGTATTTT; D gene: -; V gene: TRBV27; J gene: TRBJ2-3
CDR3 protein: CASRTGSNTGELFF; CDR3 DNA: TGTGCCAGCAGAACCGGGTCGAACACCGGGGAGCTGTTTTTT; D gene: -; V gene: TRBV27; J gene: TRBJ2-2
CDR3 protein: CASSDSLSGPDTQYF; CDR3 DNA: TGTGCCAGCAGTGACTCTCTTTCGGGCCCAGATACGCAGTATTTT; D gene: -; V gene: TRBV6-4; J gene: TRBJ2-3
CDR3 protein: CASSLEGAAGWAFF; CDR3 DNA: TGTGCCAGCAGCTTAGAGGGGGCGGCGGGTTGGGCTTTCTTT; D gene: -; V gene: TRBV11-2; J gene: TRBJ1-1
CDR3 protein: CASSPGLQETQYF; CDR3 DNA: TGTGCCAGCTCACCGGGACTCCAAGAGACCCAGTACTTC; D gene: -; V gene: TRBV18; J gene: TRBJ2-5
CDR3 protein: CASSFRPAGYGYTF; CDR3 DNA: TGTGCCAGCAGTTTTCGGCCGGCGGGGTATGGCTACACCTTC; D gene: -; V gene: TRBV28; J gene: TRBJ1-2